A selection of T cell receptor beta chains follows, all from one sample in a study of regulatory T cells in long-lasting Graves disease. Each CDR3 protein is one row after TCRdb ran MiXCR on the multiplex PCR reads. Of about 210,000 distinct CDR3 sequences in the sample, roughly 19% were seen once. The same sample was also used in a study of T cells in Graves' hyperthyroidism and ophthalmopathy.

This specimen was peripheral blood mononuclear cells (PBMCs), taken at new diagnosis, from a patient treated with antithyroid drugs. The receptors were sampled from a woman younger than 45 with Graves disease. CDR3s include the opening cysteine and the closing phenylalanine or tryptophan. Fields, in order: V gene, J gene, CDR3 protein.

V gene: TRBV2; J gene: TRBJ1-2; CDR3 protein: CASRLTGTNYGYTF
V gene: TRBV2; J gene: TRBJ1-2; CDR3 protein: CASSERDRGGGYTF
V gene: TRBV3-1; J gene: TRBJ1-1; CDR3 protein: CASSQDPHTSGTEAFF
V gene: TRBV11-1; J gene: TRBJ1-1; CDR3 protein: CASSLNEGLTEAFF
V gene: TRBV12-3/TRBV12-4; J gene: NA; CDR3 protein: CASSLRLAGVGRGREQFF
V gene: TRBV5-4; J gene: TRBJ1-1; CDR3 protein: CASSLAGRGSTEAFF
V gene: TRBV7-2; J gene: TRBJ2-7; CDR3 protein: CASGLGGLAGAISYEQYF
V gene: TRBV6-1; J gene: TRBJ2-5; CDR3 protein: CASSEGRETQYF
V gene: TRBV7-9; J gene: TRBJ2-7; CDR3 protein: CASSLGVGYEQYF
V gene: TRBV28; J gene: TRBJ1-6; CDR3 protein: CASSFQGKGNSPLHF
V gene: TRBV28; J gene: TRBJ1-3; CDR3 protein: CASTPGGRLGNTIYF
V gene: TRBV10-3; J gene: TRBJ1-5; CDR3 protein: CAISESGGGEPQHF
V gene: TRBV2; J gene: TRBJ1-2; CDR3 protein: CASSPTGGIGDGYTF
V gene: TRBV5-6; J gene: TRBJ1-2; CDR3 protein: CASSPTAKVSFYGYTF
V gene: TRBV19; J gene: TRBJ1-1; CDR3 protein: CASSPGGMVAFF
V gene: TRBV28; J gene: TRBJ2-7; CDR3 protein: CASSDRGLNPYEQYF
V gene: TRBV25-1; J gene: TRBJ1-5; CDR3 protein: CASPGLGPEDTSNQPQHF
V gene: TRBV7-9; J gene: TRBJ1-1; CDR3 protein: CASSVVNTEAFF
V gene: TRBV28; J gene: TRBJ2-6; CDR3 protein: CASSLGTVSGANVLTF
V gene: TRBV18; J gene: TRBJ2-5; CDR3 protein: CASSPGTGGTLETQYF
V gene: TRBV10-3; J gene: TRBJ2-7; CDR3 protein: CAIGGGTARTYEQYF
V gene: TRBV27; J gene: TRBJ2-7; CDR3 protein: CASRTSGSPIYEQYF
V gene: TRBV20-1; J gene: TRBJ2-2; CDR3 protein: CSALAGGLQAGELFF
V gene: TRBV28; J gene: TRBJ1-4; CDR3 protein: CASRRPFFRDRKLFF
V gene: TRBV2; J gene: TRBJ2-7; CDR3 protein: CASSPTRASEGEQYF
V gene: TRBV2; J gene: TRBJ2-1; CDR3 protein: CASSEAALALSSYNEQFF
V gene: TRBV7-9; J gene: TRBJ2-7; CDR3 protein: CASSLDSSGDEQYF
V gene: TRBV2; J gene: TRBJ1-1; CDR3 protein: CASVYRSQNTEAFF
V gene: TRBV7-2; J gene: TRBJ1-4; CDR3 protein: CASSSRDVDYEKLFF
V gene: TRBV27; J gene: TRBJ2-1; CDR3 protein: CASSPTSTPAHEQFF
V gene: TRBV6-1; J gene: TRBJ1-5; CDR3 protein: CASSEDRAWGYSNQPQHF
V gene: TRBV6-1; J gene: TRBJ2-7; CDR3 protein: CASHFGDSISYEQYF
V gene: TRBV12-3/TRBV12-4; J gene: TRBJ1-5; CDR3 protein: CASSSSAGKSNQPQHF
V gene: TRBV7-9; J gene: TRBJ2-7; CDR3 protein: CASSLETYTTYEQYF
V gene: TRBV20-1; J gene: TRBJ2-2; CDR3 protein: CSAGRGLAGPAGTGELFF
V gene: TRBV28; J gene: TRBJ2-5; CDR3 protein: CASSKGRFQETQYF
V gene: TRBV6-1; J gene: TRBJ1-2; CDR3 protein: CASDRGGGYTF
V gene: TRBV20-1; J gene: TRBJ1-6; CDR3 protein: CSASSPQAGDSPLHF
V gene: TRBV13; J gene: TRBJ2-5; CDR3 protein: CASSRRRRGGMGGETQYF
V gene: TRBV20-1; J gene: TRBJ2-3; CDR3 protein: CSAITSGSVTDTQYF